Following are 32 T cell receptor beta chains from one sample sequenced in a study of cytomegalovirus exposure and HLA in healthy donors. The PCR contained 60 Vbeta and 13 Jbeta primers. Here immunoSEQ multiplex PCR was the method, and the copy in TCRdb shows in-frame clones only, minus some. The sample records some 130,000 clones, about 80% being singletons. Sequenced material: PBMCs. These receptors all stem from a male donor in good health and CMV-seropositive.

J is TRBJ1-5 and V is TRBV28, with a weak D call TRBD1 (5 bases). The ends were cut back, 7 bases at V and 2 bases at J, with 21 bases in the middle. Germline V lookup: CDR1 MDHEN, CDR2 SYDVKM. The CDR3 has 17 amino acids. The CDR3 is CASKTIKWGVGNQPQHF. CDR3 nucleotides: TGTGCCAGCAAGACGATAAAGTGGGGGGTGGGCAATCAGCCCCAGCATTTT.

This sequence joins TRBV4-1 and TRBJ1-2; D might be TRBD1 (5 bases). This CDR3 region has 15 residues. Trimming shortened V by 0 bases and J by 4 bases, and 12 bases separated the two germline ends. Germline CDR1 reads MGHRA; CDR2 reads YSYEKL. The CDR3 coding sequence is TGCGCCAGCAGCCAAGATGAGACAGTTTTCTATGGCTACACCTTC. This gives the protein CASSQDETVFYGYTF.

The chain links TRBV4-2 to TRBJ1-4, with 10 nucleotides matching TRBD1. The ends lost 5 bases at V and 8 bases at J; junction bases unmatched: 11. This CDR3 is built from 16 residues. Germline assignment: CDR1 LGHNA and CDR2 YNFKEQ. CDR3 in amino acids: CASSTNRDRGFEKLFF. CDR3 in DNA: TGTGCCAGCAGCACAAACCGGGACAGGGGTTTCGAAAAACTGTTTTTT.

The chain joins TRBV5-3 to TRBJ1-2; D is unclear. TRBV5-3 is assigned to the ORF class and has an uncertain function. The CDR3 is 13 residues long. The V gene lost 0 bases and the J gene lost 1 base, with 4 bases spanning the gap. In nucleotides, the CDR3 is TGTGCCAGAAGCTTGGGTTATAACTATGGCTACACCTTC. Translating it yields CARSLGYNYGYTF.

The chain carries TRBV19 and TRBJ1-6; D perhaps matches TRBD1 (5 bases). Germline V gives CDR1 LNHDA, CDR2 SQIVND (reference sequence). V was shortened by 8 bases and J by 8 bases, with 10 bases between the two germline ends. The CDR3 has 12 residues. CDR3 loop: CASQGWDSPLHF. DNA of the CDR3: TGTGCCAGTCAGGGATGGGATTCACCCCTCCACTTT.

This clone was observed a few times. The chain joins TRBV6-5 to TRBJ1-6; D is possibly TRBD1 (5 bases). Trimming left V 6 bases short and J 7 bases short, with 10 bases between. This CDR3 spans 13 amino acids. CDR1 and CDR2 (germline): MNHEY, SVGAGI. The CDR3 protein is CASSPQDNSPLHF. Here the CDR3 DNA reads TGTGCCAGCAGCCCACAGGACAATTCACCCCTCCACTTT.

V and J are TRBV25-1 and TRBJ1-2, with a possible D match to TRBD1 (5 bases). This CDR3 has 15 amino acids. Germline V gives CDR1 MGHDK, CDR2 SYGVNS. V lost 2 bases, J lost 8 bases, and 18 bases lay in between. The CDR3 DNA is TGTGCCAGCAGTGAACTTTCCGGGACTCCCAGCGGCTACACCTTC. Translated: CASSELSGTPSGYTF.

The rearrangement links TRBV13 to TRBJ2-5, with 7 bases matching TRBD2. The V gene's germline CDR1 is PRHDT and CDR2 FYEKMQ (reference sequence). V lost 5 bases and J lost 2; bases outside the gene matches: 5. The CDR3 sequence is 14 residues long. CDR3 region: CASSTQREQETQYF. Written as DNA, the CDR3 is TGTGCCAGCAGCACCCAGCGGGAACAAGAGACCCAGTACTTC.

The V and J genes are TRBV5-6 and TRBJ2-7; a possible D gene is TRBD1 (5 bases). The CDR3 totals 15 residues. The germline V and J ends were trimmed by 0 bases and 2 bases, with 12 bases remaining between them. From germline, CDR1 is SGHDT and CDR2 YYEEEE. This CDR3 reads CASSLARVRTYEQYF. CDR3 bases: TGTGCCAGCAGCTTGGCCAGGGTAAGGACCTACGAGCAGTACTTC.

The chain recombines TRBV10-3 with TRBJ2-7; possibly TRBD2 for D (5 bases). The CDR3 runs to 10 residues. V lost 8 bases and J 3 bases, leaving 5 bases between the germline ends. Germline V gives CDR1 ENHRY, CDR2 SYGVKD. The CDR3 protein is CAIGGYEQYF. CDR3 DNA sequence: TGTGCCATCGGAGGCTACGAGCAGTACTTC.

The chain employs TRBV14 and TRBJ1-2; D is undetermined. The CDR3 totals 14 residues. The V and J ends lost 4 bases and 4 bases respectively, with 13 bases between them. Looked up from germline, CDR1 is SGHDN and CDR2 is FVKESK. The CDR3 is CASSRESRSYGYTF. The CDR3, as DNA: TGTGCCAGCAGCCGGGAGTCCCGATCCTATGGCTACACCTTC.

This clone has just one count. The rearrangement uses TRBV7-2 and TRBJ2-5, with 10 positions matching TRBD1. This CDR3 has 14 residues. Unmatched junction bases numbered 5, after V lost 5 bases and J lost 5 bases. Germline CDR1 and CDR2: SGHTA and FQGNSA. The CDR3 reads CASSGTGVYETQYF. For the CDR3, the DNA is TGTGCCAGCAGCGGGACAGGGGTGTACGAGACCCAGTACTTC.

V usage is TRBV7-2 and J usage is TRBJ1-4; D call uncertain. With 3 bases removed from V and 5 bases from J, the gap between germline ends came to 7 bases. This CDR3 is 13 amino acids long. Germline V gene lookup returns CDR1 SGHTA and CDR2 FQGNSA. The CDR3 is CASSLNRNEKLFF. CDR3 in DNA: TGTGCCAGCAGCTTGAACAGAAATGAAAAACTGTTTTTT. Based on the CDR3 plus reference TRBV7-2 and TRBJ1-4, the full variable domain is GAGVSQSPSNKVTEKGKDVELRCDPISGHTALYWYRQSLGQGLEFLIYFQGNSAPDKSGLPSDRFSAERTGGSVSTLTIQRTQQEDSAVYLCASSLNRNEKLFFGSGTQLSVL.

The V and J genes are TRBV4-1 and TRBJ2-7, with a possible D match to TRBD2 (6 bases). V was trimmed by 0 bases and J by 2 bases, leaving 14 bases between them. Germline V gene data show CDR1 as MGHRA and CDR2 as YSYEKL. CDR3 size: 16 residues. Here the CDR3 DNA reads TGCGCCAGCAGCCAAGAAAGGAGTAGCGGACCCTACGAGCAGTACTTC. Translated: CASSQERSSGPYEQYF.

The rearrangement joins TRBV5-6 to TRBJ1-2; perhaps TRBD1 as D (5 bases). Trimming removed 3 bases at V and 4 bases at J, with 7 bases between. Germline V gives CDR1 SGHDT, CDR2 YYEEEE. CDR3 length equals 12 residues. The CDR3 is CASSSDSYGYTF. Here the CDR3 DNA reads TGTGCCAGCAGCTCCGACAGCTATGGCTACACCTTC.

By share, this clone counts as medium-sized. The DNA of the CDR3 is TGTGCCAGCAGTTGGCGGGAGGGGAATGAGCAGTTCTTC. It specifies CASSWREGNEQFF. The chain combines TRBV6-5 with TRBJ2-1; 9 nucleotides match TRBD2. Germline V CDR1 and CDR2: MNHEY, SVGAGI. Trimming cost V 4 bases and J 7 bases; bases outside gene matches: 2. The CDR3 loop spans 13 amino acids.

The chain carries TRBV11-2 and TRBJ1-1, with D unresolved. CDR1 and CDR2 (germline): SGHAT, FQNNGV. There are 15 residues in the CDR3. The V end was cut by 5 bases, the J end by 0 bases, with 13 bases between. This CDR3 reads CASSPSQAMNTEAFF. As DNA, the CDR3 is TGTGCCAGCAGCCCAAGTCAGGCGATGAACACTGAAGCTTTCTTT.

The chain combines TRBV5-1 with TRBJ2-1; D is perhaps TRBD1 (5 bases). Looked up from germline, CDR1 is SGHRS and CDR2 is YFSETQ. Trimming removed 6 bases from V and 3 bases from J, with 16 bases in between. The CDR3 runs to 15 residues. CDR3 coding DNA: TGCGCCAGCAAAGGAAAGGACAACGGCTACAATGAGCAGTTCTTC. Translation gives CASKGKDNGYNEQFF.

The CDR3 protein is CASKDGQGFSPLHF. The CDR3 bases are TGTGCCAGCAAAGACGGACAGGGTTTTTCACCCCTCCACTTT. This chain uses TRBV2 with TRBJ1-6; 8 positions match TRBD1. Unmatched junction bases numbered 8, after V lost 7 bases and J lost 9 bases. The CDR3 covers 14 residues. CDR1 is SNHLY and CDR2 is FYNNEI in the germline V gene.

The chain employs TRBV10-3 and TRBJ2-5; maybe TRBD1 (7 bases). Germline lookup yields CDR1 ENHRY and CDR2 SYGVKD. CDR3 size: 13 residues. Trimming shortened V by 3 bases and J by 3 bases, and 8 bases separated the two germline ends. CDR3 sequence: CAISDRGEETQYF. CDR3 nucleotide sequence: TGTGCCATCAGTGACAGGGGGGAAGAGACCCAGTACTTC.

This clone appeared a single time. CDR3 residues: CASSYSRPGGGEQFF. In DNA form, the CDR3 reads TGTGCCAGCAGTTACTCGAGGCCAGGGGGTGGTGAGCAGTTCTTC. This chain connects TRBV6-6 to TRBJ2-1, with 7 bases identical to TRBD1. This CDR3 spans 15 amino acids. Germline V gene sequence: CDR1 MNHNY, CDR2 SVGAGI (reference sequence). V lost 0 bases to trimming and J lost 9 bases; unmatched junction nucleotides: 8.

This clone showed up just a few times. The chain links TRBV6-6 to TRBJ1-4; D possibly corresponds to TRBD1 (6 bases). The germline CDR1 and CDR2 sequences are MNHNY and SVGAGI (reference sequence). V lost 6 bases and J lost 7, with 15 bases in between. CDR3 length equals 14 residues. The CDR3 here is CASSLDRSIEKLFF. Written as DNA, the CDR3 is TGTGCCAGCAGCCTGGACAGATCGATTGAAAAACTGTTTTTT.

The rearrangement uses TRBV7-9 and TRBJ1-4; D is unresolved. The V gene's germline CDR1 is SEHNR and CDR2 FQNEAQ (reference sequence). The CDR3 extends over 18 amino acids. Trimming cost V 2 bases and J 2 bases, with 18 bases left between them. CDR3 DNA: TGTGCCAGCAGCTTATCTTCAAAGGGAGGGAAGACTAATGAAAAACTGTTTTTT. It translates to CASSLSSKGGKTNEKLFF. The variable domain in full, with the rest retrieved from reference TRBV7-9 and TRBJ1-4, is DTGVSQNPRHKITKRGQNVTFRCDPISEHNRLYWYRQTLGQGPEFLTYFQNEAQLEKSRLLSDRFSAERPKGSFSTLEIQRTEQGDSAMYLCASSLSSKGGKTNEKLFFGSGTQLSVL.

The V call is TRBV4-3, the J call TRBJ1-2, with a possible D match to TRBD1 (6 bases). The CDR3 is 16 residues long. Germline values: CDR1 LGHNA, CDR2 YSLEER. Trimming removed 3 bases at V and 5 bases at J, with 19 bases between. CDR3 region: CASSQDNRDDKYGYTF. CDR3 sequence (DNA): TGCGCCAGCAGCCAGGACAACAGGGACGACAAATATGGCTACACCTTC.

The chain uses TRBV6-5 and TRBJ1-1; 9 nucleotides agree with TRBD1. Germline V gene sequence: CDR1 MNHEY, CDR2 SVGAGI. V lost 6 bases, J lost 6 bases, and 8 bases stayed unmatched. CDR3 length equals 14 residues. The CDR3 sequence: CASRLGQGRAEAFF. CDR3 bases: TGTGCCAGCAGGCTAGGACAGGGGAGAGCTGAAGCTTTCTTT.

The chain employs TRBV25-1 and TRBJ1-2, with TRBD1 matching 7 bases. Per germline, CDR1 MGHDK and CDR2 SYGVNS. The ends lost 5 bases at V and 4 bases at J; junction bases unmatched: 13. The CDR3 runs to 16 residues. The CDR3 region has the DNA TGTGCCAGCAGTCCCGTCACCGGGACAGCCCTCTATGGCTACACCTTC. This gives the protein CASSPVTGTALYGYTF.

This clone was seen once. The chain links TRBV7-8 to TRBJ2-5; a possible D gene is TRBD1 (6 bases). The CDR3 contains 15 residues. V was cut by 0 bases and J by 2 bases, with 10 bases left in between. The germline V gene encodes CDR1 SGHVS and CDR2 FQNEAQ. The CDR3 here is CASSLAGALQETQYF. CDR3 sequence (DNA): TGTGCCAGCAGCTTAGCGGGGGCCCTTCAAGAGACCCAGTACTTC.

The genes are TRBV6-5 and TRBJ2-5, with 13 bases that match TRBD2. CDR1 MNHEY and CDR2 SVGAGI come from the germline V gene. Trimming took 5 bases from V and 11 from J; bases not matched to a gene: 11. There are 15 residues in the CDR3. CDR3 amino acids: CASSPGLAGMGEQYF. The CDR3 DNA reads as TGTGCCAGCAGTCCGGGACTAGCGGGAATGGGGGAGCAGTACTTC.

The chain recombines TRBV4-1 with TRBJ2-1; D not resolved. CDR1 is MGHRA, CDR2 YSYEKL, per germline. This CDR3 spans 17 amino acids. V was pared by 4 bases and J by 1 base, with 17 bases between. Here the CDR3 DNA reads TGCGCCAGCAGCCGAGGTGGTTTGGTGGTTTCCTACAATGAGCAGTTCTTC. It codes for CASSRGGLVVSYNEQFF.

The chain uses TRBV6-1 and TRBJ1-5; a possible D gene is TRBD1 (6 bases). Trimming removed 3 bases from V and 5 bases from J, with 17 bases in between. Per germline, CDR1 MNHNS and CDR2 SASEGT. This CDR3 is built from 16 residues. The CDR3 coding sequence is TGTGCCAGCAGTGACAACCAGGGGATAGGGGATCAGCCCCAGCATTTT. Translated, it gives CASSDNQGIGDQPQHF.

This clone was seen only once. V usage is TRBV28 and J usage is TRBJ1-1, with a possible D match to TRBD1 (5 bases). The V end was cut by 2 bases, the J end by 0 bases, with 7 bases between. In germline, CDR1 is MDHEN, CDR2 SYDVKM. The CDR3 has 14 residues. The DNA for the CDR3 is TGTGCCAGCAGTTTACAGGGCTTGAACACTGAAGCTTTCTTT. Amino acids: CASSLQGLNTEAFF. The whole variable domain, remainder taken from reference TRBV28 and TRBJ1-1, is DVKVTQSSRYLVKRTGEKVFLECVQDMDHENMFWYRQDPGLGLRLIYFSYDVKMKEKGDIPEGYSVSREKKERFSLILESASTNQTSMYLCASSLQGLNTEAFFGQGTRLTVV.

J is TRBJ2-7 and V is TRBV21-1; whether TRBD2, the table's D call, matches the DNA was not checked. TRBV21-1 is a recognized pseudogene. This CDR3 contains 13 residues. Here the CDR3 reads CASSKDYSYEQYF. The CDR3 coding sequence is TGTGCCAGCAGCAAAGACTACTCCTACGAGCAGTACTTC.